Given below is one T cell receptor (beta chain) in context. Its antigen is currently unknown. Unmatched junction bases numbered 6, after V lost 3 bases and J lost 3 bases. The CDR3 is made up of 15 amino acids. Germline V gives CDR1 LNHNV, CDR2 YYDKDF (reference sequence). This sample is drawn from a study of T cell responses to AZD1222 COVID-19 vaccine. Overall study findings and caveats: Among those given AZD1222, only five or six were seropositive at baseline.

This table comes from immunoSEQ multiplex PCR, and its TCRdb copy is limited to in-frame clones, with some not included. The repertoire holds about 130,000 clones, with around 90% as singletons. V and J are TRBV15 and TRBJ2-7, with TRBD2 matching 9 bases. The sequences come from peripheral blood, collected 28 days after the second AZD1222 dose. The receptor's source is an adult who received the AZD1222 COVID-19 vaccine. The CDR3 sequence: CATSSASGTIYEQYF. Written as DNA, the CDR3 is TGTGCCACCAGCAGCGCTAGCGGGACAATCTACGAGCAGTACTTC.